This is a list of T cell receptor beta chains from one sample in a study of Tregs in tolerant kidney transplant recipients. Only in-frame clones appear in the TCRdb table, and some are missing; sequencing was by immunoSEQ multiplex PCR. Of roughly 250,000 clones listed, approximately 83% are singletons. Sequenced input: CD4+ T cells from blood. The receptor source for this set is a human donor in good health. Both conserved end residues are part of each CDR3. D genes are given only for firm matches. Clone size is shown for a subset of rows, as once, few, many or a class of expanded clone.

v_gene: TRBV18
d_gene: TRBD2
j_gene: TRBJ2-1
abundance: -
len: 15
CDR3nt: TGTGCCAGCTCCCCGACTAGCGGGGGGGATCTTGAGCAGTTCTTC
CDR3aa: CASSPTSGGDLEQFF

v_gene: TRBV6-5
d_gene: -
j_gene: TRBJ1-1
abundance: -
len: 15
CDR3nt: TGTGCCAGCAGTTACTCCCTCCTACGGGACACTGAAGCTTTCTTT
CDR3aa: CASSYSLLRDTEAFF

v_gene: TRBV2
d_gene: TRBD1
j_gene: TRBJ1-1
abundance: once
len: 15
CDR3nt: TGTGCCAGCACCGGGACAGGGAATAGGAACACTGAAGCTTTCTTT
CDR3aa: CASTGTGNRNTEAFF

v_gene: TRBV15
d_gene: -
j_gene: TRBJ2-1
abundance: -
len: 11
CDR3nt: TGTGCCACCGCAATAGGCGATGAGCAGTTCTTC
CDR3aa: CATAIGDEQFF

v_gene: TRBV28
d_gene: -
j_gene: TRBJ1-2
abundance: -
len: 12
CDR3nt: TGTGCCAGCAGCCCCGGGGGAGGCGGCTACACCTTC
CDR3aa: CASSPGGGGYTF

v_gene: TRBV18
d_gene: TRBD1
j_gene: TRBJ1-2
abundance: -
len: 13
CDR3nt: TGTGCCAGCTCACAGGGACAGGGCTATGGCTACACCTTC
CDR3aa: CASSQGQGYGYTF

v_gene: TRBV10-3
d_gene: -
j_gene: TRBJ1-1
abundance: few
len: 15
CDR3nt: TGTGCCATCAGTGGTTCGGACAGCTCGAACACTGAAGCTTTCTTT
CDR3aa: CAISGSDSSNTEAFF

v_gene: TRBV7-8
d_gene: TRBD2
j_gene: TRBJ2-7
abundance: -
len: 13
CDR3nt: TGTGCCAGCAGGTTGATGGCGGGAGACGAGCAGTACTTC
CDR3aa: CASRLMAGDEQYF

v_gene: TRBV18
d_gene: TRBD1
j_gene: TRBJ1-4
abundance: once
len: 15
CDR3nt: TGTGCCAGCTCACCGCAGACAGGGCTGAATGAAAAACTGTTTTTT
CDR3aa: CASSPQTGLNEKLFF

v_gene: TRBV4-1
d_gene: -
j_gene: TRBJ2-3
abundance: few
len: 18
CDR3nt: TGCGCCAGCAGCCAACCCCTGGTGCGAGGGCGTGGCACAGATACGCAGTATTTT
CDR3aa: CASSQPLVRGRGTDTQYF

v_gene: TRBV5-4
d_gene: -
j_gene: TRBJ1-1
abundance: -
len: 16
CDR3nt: TGTGCCAGCAGCTTGGGGCCAGGACTCACGGGCACTGAAGCTTTCTTT
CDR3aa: CASSLGPGLTGTEAFF

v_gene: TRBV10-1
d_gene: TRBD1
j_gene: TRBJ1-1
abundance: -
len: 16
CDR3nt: TGCGCCAGCAGTGATCCCCGACAGGGATCTGGCACTGAAGCTTTCTTT
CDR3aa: CASSDPRQGSGTEAFF

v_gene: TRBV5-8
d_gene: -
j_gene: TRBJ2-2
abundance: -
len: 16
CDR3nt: TGTGCCAGCAGCCTCAACCAGGGGACGAACACCGGGGAGCTGTTTTTT
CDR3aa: CASSLNQGTNTGELFF

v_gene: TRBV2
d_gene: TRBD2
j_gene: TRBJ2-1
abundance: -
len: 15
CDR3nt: TGTGCCAGCAGTGAAGATCGGGGGGGCTACAATGAGCAGTTCTTC
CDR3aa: CASSEDRGGYNEQFF

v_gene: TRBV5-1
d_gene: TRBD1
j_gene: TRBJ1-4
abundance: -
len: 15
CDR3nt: TGCGCCAGCAGCGACGGACAGGGGGCTTATGAAAAACTGTTTTTT
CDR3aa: CASSDGQGAYEKLFF

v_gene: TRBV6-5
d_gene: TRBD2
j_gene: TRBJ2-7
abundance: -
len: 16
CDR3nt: TGTGCCAGCAGTTACTCTGAGGGACTAGCAACCTACGAGCAGTACTTC
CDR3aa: CASSYSEGLATYEQYF

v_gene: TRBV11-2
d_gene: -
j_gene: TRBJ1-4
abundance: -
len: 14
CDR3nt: TGTGCCAGCAGCCCGACAACAACTAATGAAAAACTGTTTTTT
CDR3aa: CASSPTTTNEKLFF

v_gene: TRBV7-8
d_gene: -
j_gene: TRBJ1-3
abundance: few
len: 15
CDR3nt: TGTGCCAGCAGCTTAGAAGTGGGGATGGTGGACACCATATATTTT
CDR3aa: CASSLEVGMVDTIYF

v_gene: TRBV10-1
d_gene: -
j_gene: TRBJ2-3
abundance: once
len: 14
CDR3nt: TGCGCCAGCAGTGAGCAGGGAGAAGGAGATACGCAGTATTTT
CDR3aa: CASSEQGEGDTQYF

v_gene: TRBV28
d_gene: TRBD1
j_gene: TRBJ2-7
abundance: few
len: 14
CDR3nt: TGTGCCAGCCCCGCCAGGGGGCTTGACTACGAGCAGTACTTC
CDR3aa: CASPARGLDYEQYF

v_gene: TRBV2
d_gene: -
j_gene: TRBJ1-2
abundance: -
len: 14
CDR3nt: TGTGCCAGCAGTGAAGACCAAGAGGACTATGGCTACACCTTC
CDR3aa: CASSEDQEDYGYTF

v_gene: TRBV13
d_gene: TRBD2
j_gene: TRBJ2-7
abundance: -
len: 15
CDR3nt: TGTGCCATTAAAGTCAGGGCCAGCGGGAGGGGAGGTATGTACTTC
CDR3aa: CAIKVRASGRGGMYF

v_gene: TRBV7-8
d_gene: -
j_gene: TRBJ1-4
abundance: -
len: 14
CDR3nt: TGTGCCAGCAGCTCCGTGACGGCGAATGAAAAACTGTTTTTT
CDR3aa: CASSSVTANEKLFF

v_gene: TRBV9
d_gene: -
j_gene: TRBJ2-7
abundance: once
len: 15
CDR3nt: TGTGCCAGCAGCGCGGGGCTTAACAACTTCCTCGAGCAGTACTTC
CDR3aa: CASSAGLNNFLEQYF

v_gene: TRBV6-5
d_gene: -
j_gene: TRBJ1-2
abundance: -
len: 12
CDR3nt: TGTGCCAGCAGCCCGGACGGCTATGGCTACACCTTC
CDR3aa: CASSPDGYGYTF

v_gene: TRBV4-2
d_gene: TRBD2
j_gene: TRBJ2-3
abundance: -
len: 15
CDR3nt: TGTGCCAGCAGCGTCCGGGGGGGATCCGCAGATACGCAGTATTTT
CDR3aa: CASSVRGGSADTQYF